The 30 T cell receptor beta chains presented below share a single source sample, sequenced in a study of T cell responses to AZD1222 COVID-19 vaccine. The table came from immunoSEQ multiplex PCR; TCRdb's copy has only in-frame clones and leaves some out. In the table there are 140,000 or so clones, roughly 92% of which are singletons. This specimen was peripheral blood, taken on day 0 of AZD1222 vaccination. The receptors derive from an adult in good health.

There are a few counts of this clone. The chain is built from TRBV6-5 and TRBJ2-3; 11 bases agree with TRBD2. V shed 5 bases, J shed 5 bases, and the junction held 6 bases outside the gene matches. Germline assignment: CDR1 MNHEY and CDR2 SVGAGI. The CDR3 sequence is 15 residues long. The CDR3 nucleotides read TGTGCCAGCAGTAAACTAGCGGGAGAGCAAGATACGCAGTATTTT. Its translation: CASSKLAGEQDTQYF.

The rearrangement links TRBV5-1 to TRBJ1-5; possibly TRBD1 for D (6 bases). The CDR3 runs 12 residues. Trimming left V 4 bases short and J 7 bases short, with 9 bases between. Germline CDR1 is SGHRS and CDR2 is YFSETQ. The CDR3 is CASSAGVQPQHF. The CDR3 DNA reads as TGCGCCAGCAGCGCAGGGGTCCAGCCCCAGCATTTT.

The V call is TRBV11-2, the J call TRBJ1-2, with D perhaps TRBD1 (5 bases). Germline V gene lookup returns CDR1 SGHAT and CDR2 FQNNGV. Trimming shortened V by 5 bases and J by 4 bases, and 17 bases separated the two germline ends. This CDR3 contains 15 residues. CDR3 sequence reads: CASSPLRGLLYGYTF. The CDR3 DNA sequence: TGTGCCAGCAGCCCCCTCCGGGGCCTCCTCTATGGCTACACCTTC.

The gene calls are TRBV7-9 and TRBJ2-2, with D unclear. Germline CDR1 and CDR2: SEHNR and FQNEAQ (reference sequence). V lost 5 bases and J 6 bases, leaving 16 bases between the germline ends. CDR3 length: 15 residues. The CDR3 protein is CASSPRTKVAGELFF. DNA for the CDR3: TGTGCCAGCAGCCCCCGGACCAAGGTGGCCGGGGAGCTGTTTTTT.

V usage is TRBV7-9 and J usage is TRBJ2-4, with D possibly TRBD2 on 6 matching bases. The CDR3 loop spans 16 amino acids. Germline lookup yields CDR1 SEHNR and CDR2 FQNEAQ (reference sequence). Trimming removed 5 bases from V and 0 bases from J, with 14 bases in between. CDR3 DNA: TGTGCCAGCAGCACCACCGGGGGAGAAGCCAAAAACATTCAGTACTTC. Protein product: CASSTTGGEAKNIQYF.

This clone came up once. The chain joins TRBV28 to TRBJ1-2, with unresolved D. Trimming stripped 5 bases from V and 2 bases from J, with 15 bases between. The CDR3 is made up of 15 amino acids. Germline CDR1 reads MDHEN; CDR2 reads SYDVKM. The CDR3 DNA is TGTGCCAGCAGTCGACCCCGGAAAGGGAACTATGGCTACACCTTC. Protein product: CASSRPRKGNYGYTF.

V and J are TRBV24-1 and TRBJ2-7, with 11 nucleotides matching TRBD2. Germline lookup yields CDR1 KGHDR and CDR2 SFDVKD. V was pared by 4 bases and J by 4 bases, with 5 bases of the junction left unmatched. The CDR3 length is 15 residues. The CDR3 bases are TGTGCCACCAGTGACTCAACTAGCGGGGGATACGAGCAGTACTTC. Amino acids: CATSDSTSGGYEQYF.

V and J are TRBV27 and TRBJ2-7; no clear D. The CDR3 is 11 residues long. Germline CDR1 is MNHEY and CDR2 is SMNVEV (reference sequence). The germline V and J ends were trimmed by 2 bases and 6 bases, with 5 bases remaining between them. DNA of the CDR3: TGTGCCAGCAGTTTACCCTCCGAGCAGTACTTC. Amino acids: CASSLPSEQYF.

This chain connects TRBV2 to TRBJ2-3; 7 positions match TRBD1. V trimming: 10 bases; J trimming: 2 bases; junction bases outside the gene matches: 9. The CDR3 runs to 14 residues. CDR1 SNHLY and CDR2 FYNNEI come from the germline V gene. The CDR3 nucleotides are TGTGCCACCGTAAGGACAGGAACCACAGATACGCAGTATTTT. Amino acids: CATVRTGTTDTQYF.

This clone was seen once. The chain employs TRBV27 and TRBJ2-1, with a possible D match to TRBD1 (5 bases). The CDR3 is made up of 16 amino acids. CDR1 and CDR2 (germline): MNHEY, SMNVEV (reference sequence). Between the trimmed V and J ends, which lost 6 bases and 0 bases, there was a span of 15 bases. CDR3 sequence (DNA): TGTGCCAGCAGCCTCTCAGGGATAAGCTCCTACAATGAGCAGTTCTTC. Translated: CASSLSGISSYNEQFF.

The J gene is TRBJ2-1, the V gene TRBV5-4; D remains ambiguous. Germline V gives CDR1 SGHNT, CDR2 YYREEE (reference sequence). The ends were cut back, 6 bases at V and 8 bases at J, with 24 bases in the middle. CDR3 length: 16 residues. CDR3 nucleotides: TGTGCCAGCAAATACAGACAAGCCTTAACCCCCGATGAGCAGTTCTTC. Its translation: CASKYRQALTPDEQFF.

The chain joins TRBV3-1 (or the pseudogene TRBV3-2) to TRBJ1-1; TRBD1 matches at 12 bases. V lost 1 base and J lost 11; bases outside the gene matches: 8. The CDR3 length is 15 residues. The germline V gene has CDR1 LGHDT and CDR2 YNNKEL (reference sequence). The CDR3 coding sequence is TGTGCCAGCAGCCAAGCCCCCCGGGACAGGGGGCATGCTTTCTTT. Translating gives CASSQAPRDRGHAFF.

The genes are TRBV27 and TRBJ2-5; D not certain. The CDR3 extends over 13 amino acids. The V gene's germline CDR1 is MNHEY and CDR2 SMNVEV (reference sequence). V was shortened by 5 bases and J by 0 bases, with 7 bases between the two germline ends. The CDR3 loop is CASSTRYQETQYF. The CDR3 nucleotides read TGTGCCAGCAGTACCCGGTACCAAGAGACCCAGTACTTC.

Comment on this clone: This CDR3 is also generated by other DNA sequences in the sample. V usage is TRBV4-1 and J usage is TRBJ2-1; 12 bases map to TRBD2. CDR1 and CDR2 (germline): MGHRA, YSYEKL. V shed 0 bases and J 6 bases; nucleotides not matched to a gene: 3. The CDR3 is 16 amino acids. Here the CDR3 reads CASSQDRLAGVNEQFF. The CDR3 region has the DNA TGCGCCAGCAGCCAAGATAGACTAGCGGGAGTCAATGAGCAGTTCTTC.

CDR3 coding DNA: TGTGCCAGCAGCTTGAAAGCTAGCGGGAGTTGGCAGTACTTC. This translates into CASSLKASGSWQYF. This chain uses TRBV5-4 with TRBJ2-7; 10 nucleotides line up with TRBD2. The junction had 7 bases not matched to a gene; V was cut back by 1 base and J by 9 bases. The CDR3 sequence is 14 residues long. Germline V CDR1 and CDR2: SGHNT, YYREEE (reference sequence).

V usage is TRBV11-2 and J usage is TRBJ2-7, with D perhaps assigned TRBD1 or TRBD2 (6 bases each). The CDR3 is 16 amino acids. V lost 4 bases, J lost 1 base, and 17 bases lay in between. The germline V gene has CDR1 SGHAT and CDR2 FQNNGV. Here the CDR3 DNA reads TGTGCCAGCAGCTCCGGGTGGAGGGGGAGTTCCTACGAGCAGTACTTC. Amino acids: CASSSGWRGSSYEQYF.

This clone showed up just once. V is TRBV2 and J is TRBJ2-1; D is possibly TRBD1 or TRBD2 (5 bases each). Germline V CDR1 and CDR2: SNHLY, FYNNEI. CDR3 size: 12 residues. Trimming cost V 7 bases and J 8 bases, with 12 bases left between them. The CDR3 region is CASTEGPDEQFF. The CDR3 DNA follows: TGTGCCAGCACCGAGGGGCCGGATGAGCAGTTCTTC.

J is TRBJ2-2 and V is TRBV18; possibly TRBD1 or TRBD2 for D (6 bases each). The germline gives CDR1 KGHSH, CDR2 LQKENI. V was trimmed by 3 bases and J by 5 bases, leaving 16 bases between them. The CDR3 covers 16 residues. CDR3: CASSPPGGGLTGELFF. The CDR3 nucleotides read TGTGCCAGCTCACCTCCCGGGGGCGGCTTGACCGGGGAGCTGTTTTTT.

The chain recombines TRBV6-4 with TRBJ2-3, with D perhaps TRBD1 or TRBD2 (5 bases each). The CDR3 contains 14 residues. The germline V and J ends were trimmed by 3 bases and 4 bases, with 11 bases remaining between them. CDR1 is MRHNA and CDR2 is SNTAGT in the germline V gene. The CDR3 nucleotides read TGTGCCAGCAGTGAAAGGGGAGCAGCAGATACGCAGTATTTT. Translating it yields CASSERGAADTQYF.

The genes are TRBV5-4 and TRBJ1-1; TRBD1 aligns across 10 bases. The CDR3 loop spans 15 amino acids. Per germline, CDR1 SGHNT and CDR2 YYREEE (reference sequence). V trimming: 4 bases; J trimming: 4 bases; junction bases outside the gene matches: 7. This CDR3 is CASSPGRDRGTEAFF. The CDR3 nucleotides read TGTGCCAGCAGCCCGGGTAGGGACAGGGGCACTGAAGCTTTCTTT.

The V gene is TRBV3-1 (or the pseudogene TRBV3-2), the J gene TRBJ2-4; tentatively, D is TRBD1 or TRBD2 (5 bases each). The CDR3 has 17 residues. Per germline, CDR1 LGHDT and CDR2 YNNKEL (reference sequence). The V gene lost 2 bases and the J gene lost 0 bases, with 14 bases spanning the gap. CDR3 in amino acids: CASSQRSTRGAKNIQYF. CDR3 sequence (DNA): TGTGCCAGCAGCCAACGTTCTACGAGGGGAGCCAAAAACATTCAGTACTTC.

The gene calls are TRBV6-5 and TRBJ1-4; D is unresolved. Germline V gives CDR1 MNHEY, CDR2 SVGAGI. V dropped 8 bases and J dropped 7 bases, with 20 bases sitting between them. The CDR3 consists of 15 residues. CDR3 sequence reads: CASALEPRVGEKLFF. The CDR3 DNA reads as TGTGCCAGCGCCCTAGAACCGAGGGTGGGTGAAAAACTGTTTTTT.

CDR3 nucleotide sequence: TGTGCCAGCAGCTTAGAGGAGGGGACTAGGACTGAAGCTTTCTTT. Amino acid sequence: CASSLEEGTRTEAFF. The chain carries TRBV13 and TRBJ1-1; TRBD1 might be the D (5 bases). Germline V gene data show CDR1 as PRHDT and CDR2 as FYEKMQ (reference sequence). V was pared by 1 base and J by 5 bases, with 14 bases between. The CDR3 is 15 residues long.

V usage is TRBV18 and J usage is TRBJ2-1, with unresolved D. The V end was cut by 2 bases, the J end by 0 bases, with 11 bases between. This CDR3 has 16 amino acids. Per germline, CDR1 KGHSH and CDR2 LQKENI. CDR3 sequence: CASSPEWGASYNEQFF. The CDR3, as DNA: TGTGCCAGCTCACCAGAATGGGGTGCCTCCTACAATGAGCAGTTCTTC.

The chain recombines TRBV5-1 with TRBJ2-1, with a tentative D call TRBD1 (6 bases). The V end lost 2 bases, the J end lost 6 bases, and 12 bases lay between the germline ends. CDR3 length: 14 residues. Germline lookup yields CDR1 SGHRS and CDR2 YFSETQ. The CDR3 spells CASSFFARGNEQFF. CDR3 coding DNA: TGCGCCAGCAGCTTTTTCGCCAGGGGCAATGAGCAGTTCTTC. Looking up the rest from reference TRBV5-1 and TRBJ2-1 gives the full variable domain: KAGVTQTPRYLIKTRGQQVTLSCSPISGHRSVSWYQQTPGQGLQFLFEYFSETQRNKGNFPGRFSGRQFSNSRSEMNVSTLELGDSALYLCASSFFARGNEQFFGPGTRLTVL.

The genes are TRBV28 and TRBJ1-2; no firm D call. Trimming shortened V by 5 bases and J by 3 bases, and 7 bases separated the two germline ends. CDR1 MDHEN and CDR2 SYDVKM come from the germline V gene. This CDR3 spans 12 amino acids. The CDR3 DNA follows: TGTGCCAGCAGTCCCCCACACTATGGCTACACCTTC. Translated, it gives CASSPPHYGYTF.

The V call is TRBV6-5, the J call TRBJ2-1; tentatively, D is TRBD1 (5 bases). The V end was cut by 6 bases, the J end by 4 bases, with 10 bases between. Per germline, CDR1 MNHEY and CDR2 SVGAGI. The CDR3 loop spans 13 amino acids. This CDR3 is CASRLGRYNEQFF. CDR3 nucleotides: TGTGCCAGCAGGCTGGGGCGGTACAATGAGCAGTTCTTC.

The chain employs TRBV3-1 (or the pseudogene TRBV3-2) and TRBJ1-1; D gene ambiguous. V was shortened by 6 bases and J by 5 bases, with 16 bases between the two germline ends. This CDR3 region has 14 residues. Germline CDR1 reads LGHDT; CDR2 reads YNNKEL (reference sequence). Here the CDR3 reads CASSHRAGRTEAFF. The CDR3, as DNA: TGTGCCAGCAGTCACCGGGCGGGCCGGACTGAAGCTTTCTTT.

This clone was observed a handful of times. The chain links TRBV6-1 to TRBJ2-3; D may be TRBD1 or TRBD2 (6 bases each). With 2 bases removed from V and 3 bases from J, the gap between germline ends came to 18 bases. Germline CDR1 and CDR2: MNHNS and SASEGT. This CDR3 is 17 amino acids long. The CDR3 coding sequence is TGTGCCAGCAGTGAAATTGGCGGAGGGGGAAGTACAGATACGCAGTATTTT. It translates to CASSEIGGGGSTDTQYF.

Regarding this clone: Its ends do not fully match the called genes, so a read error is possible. This CDR3 reads CASSEFRGGNSGYTF. The DNA for the CDR3 is TGTGCCAGCAGTGAATTTCGGGGAGGAAACTCTGGCTACACCTTC. The chain links TRBV25-1 to TRBJ1-2; D unresolved. CDR3 length equals 15 residues. Germline values: CDR1 MGHDK, CDR2 SYGVNS.